The 32 T cell receptor beta chains given below trace back to one sample, sequenced in a study of regulatory dendritic cells for organ transplantation. These receptors' antigens are unknown. CFSE-labeled sorted T cells met regulatory or mature dendritic cells for five to six days. Method: immunoSEQ multiplex PCR; TCRdb's copy keeps in-frame clones and lacks some. The sample consists of 12,000 or so clones, less than 80% of them appearing once. Material: naive CD8+ T cells from blood cultured with dendritic cells. The subset here: CD45RA+ naive T cells. The receptors shown here come from a human donor in good health.

The V call is TRBV12-5, the J call TRBJ1-2; no definite D call. In germline, CDR1 is LGHNT, CDR2 FRNRAP. The germline V and J ends were trimmed by 7 bases and 4 bases, with 16 bases remaining between them. The CDR3 totals 14 residues. The CDR3 DNA reads as TGTGCTAGTGCGATCTCGAGGGCGGGCTATGGCTACACCTTC. Its protein product is CASAISRAGYGYTF.

The chain carries TRBV7-9 and TRBJ1-6; no definite D call. V was clipped by 7 bases and J by 9 bases, with 16 bases between them. CDR1 and CDR2 (germline): SEHNR, FQNEAQ (reference sequence). The CDR3 loop spans 14 amino acids. The chain's CDR3 is CASTLDLGGSPLHF. CDR3 nucleotide sequence: TGTGCCAGCACTCTAGACCTGGGAGGTTCACCCCTCCACTTT.

This clone was seen only once. The chain carries TRBV27 and TRBJ2-1; the match to TRBD2 covers 14 bases. CDR1 is MNHEY, CDR2 SMNVEV, per germline (reference sequence). The V segment lost 2 bases and the J segment 6 bases; nucleotides outside the gene matches: 0. The CDR3 runs 15 residues. The DNA for the CDR3 is TGTGCCAGCAGTTTAGGGACTAGCGGGGGCAATGAGCAGTTCTTC. Its protein product is CASSLGTSGGNEQFF.

The chain carries TRBV4-3 and TRBJ2-2; a possible D gene is TRBD1 (6 bases). The V end lost 5 bases, the J end lost 2 bases, and 21 bases lay between the germline ends. This CDR3 is built from 18 residues. From germline, CDR1 is LGHNA and CDR2 YSLEER. CDR3 bases: TGCGCCAGCAGCACACAATTATCCGGGACACATAACACCGGGGAGCTGTTTTTT. Its protein product is CASSTQLSGTHNTGELFF.

About this clone itself: At one boundary the junction diverges from the germline segment, which might be a read error. This chain links TRBV7-9 with TRBJ1-5; D gene unclear. The CDR3 is made up of 14 amino acids. In germline, CDR1 is SEHNR, CDR2 FQNEAQ (reference sequence). CDR3 sequence reads: CASSSGSSYQPQHF. The CDR3 DNA sequence: TGTGCCAGCAGCTCTGGCAGTAGCTATCAGCCCCAGCATTTT.

The V and J genes are TRBV27 and TRBJ2-7; D is unclear. CDR1 and CDR2 from the germline V gene are MNHEY and SMNVEV (reference sequence). V was trimmed by 6 bases and J by 2 bases, leaving 8 bases between them. CDR3 length: 12 amino acids. This chain's CDR3 is CASRAHAYEQYF. The CDR3 nucleotides read TGTGCCAGCAGAGCCCACGCCTACGAGCAGTACTTC.

The chain recombines TRBV4-3 with TRBJ2-1, with 7 bases fitting TRBD1. Germline V gene data show CDR1 as LGHNA and CDR2 as YSLEER. This CDR3 contains 14 residues. V gave up 2 bases and J gave up 4 bases; unmatched junction bases: 2. In nucleotides, the CDR3 is TGCGCCAGCAGCCAAACGGGACAGTACAATGAGCAGTTCTTC. Its translation: CASSQTGQYNEQFF.

The genes are TRBV5-4 and TRBJ2-3, with 8 positions matching TRBD2. Germline loops: CDR1 SGHNT, CDR2 YYREEE (reference sequence). V was pared by 4 bases and J by 4 bases, with 5 bases of the junction left unmatched. The CDR3 runs to 14 residues. The CDR3 DNA is TGTGCCAGCAGCCGCGGGGGGCCCGCAGATACGCAGTATTTT. This gives the protein CASSRGGPADTQYF.

This chain uses TRBV5-6 with TRBJ2-1, with D possibly being TRBD1 (6 bases). V shed 3 bases and J shed 4 bases, with 11 bases lying between them. CDR1 is SGHDT and CDR2 is YYEEEE in the germline V gene. The CDR3 spans 14 residues. This CDR3 reads CASSSGTPYNEQFF. CDR3 coding DNA: TGTGCCAGCAGCTCCGGGACACCATACAATGAGCAGTTCTTC.

This clone was observed a single time. Compared with germline, one end of the junction differs, possibly owing to a read error. Here the CDR3 DNA reads TGTGCCAGTAGTATGGGCCAAAATGAGAAGACAGGCAACAGGCTCTTC. Amino acid sequence: CASSMGQNEKTGNRLF. The rearrangement links TRBV19 to TRBJ2-1, with D possibly matching TRBD1 (6 bases). The CDR3 sequence is 16 residues long. Per germline, CDR1 LNHDA and CDR2 SQIVND (reference sequence).

The J gene is TRBJ1-1, the V gene TRBV5-5, with no clear D. CDR1 is SGHKS, CDR2 YYEKEE, per germline (reference sequence). Deletions cut 4 bases from V and 1 base from J, with 8 bases between. The CDR3 covers 13 residues. CDR3 loop: CASSLSENTEAFF. CDR3 coding DNA: TGTGCCAGCAGCCTAAGCGAGAACACTGAAGCTTTCTTT.

This clone was observed a handful of times. This chain connects TRBV6-5 to TRBJ1-2, with 8 bases fitting TRBD1. Germline V gene lookup returns CDR1 MNHEY and CDR2 SVGAGI. The CDR3 length is 15 residues. V dropped 0 bases and J dropped 4; count of bases not matched to a gene: 4. CDR3 sequence reads: CASSYSGQGRYGYTF. In DNA form, the CDR3 reads TGTGCCAGCAGTTACTCCGGACAGGGTCGCTATGGCTACACCTTC.

The V and J genes are TRBV13 and TRBJ1-6, with D perhaps matching TRBD1 (6 bases). Germline V gives CDR1 PRHDT, CDR2 FYEKMQ (reference sequence). V gave up 3 bases and J gave up 5 bases, with 8 bases separating them. The CDR3 consists of 14 residues. In DNA form, the CDR3 reads TGTGCCAGCAGCTTCAACAGGGATAATTCACCCCTCCACTTT. The encoded protein is CASSFNRDNSPLHF.

V and J are TRBV5-1 and TRBJ2-5; unclear D gene. From germline, CDR1 is SGHRS and CDR2 YFSETQ. This CDR3 spans 12 amino acids. V gave up 3 bases and J gave up 0 bases, with 3 bases separating them. The CDR3 DNA follows: TGCGCCAGCAGCTCGTACCAAGAGACCCAGTACTTC. This codes for CASSSYQETQYF.

CDR3 in amino acids: CASSWGGYNEQYF. Written as DNA, the CDR3 is TGTGCCAGCAGCTGGGGGGGCTACAACGAGCAGTACTTC. The chain recombines TRBV4-2 with TRBJ2-7; TRBD2 is a possible D gene (7 bases). Deletions cut 5 bases from V and 5 bases from J, with 13 bases between. The V gene's germline CDR1 is LGHNA and CDR2 YNFKEQ. The CDR3 consists of 13 residues.

The V gene is TRBV4-1, the J gene TRBJ2-7; 11 bases are shared with TRBD1. There are 13 residues in the CDR3. J was trimmed by 3 bases and V by 5 bases; bases with no gene match: 0. The germline V gene encodes CDR1 MGHRA and CDR2 YSYEKL. CDR3 amino acids: CASSGTGGYEQYF. Written as DNA, the CDR3 is TGCGCCAGCAGCGGGACAGGGGGCTACGAGCAGTACTTC.

CDR3 sequence (DNA): TGCGCCAGCAGCTTGGTGGGACTAGACACTGAAGCTTTCTTT. Its translation: CASSLVGLDTEAFF. The V and J genes are TRBV5-1 and TRBJ1-1; D is possibly TRBD1 (5 bases). With 0 bases removed from V and 3 bases from J, the gap between germline ends came to 9 bases. CDR1 and CDR2 (germline): SGHRS, YFSETQ. The CDR3 contains 14 residues.

This clone was seen a handful of times. CDR3 amino acids: CASSLSTSGELFF. The CDR3 region has the DNA TGTGCCAGCAGCTTATCTACGTCCGGGGAGCTGTTTTTT. The genes are TRBV7-3 and TRBJ2-2; no clear D gene. This CDR3 is 13 amino acids long. Trimming took 2 bases from V and 6 from J, leaving 7 bases between them. Germline V gene lookup returns CDR1 SGHTA and CDR2 FQGTGA.

The rearrangement uses TRBV7-2 and TRBJ2-4; D unclear. Trimming removed 10 bases at V and 1 base at J, with 8 bases between. The CDR3 has 12 amino acids. Germline V gene data show CDR1 as SGHTA and CDR2 as FQGNSA. CDR3 in DNA: TGTGCCACGGGTCCGGCCAAAAACATTCAGTACTTC. Its protein is CATGPAKNIQYF. Combining the CDR3 with reference TRBV7-2 and TRBJ2-4 gives the whole variable domain GAGVSQSPSNKVTEKGKDVELRCDPISGHTALYWYRQSLGQGLEFLIYFQGNSAPDKSGLPSDRFSAERTGGSVSTLTIQRTQQEDSAVYLCATGPAKNIQYFGAGTRLSVL.

This clone was detected only a few times. The CDR3 coding sequence is TGTGCCAGCAGCTCCTCTCGAGGAGCGGACACCATATATTTT. Protein: CASSSSRGADTIYF. This chain connects TRBV7-6 to TRBJ1-3, with D unclear. Germline CDR1 and CDR2: SGHVS and FNYEAQ. V lost 4 bases to trimming and J lost 8 bases, with 15 bases between them. The CDR3 runs to 14 residues.

This clone was detected a few times. The chain carries TRBV18 and TRBJ2-5; D remains unclear. V dropped 0 bases and J dropped 0 bases, with 8 bases sitting between them. There are 15 residues in the CDR3. Germline V gene data show CDR1 as KGHSH and CDR2 as LQKENI. The CDR3 DNA sequence: TGTGCCAGCTCACCACCGAACGAGTACCAAGAGACCCAGTACTTC. As protein: CASSPPNEYQETQYF. The full variable domain, completed using reference TRBV18 and TRBJ2-5, is NAGVMQNPRHLVRRRGQEARLRCSPMKGHSHVYWYRQLPEEGLKFMVYLQKENIIDESGMPKERFSAEFPKEGPSILRIQQVVRGDSAAYFCASSPPNEYQETQYFGPGTRLLVL.

The chain employs TRBV4-3 and TRBJ2-1, with a tentative D call TRBD2 (5 bases). Germline V gives CDR1 LGHNA, CDR2 YSLEER. The CDR3 sequence is 16 residues long. V shed 0 bases and J shed 10 bases, with 19 bases lying between them. In nucleotides, the CDR3 is TGCGCCAGCAGCCAAGATCTTACGGCGGGCTTGTCCGAGCAGTTCTTC. Translated, it gives CASSQDLTAGLSEQFF.

The chain has TRBV7-9 and TRBJ2-7; 10 nucleotides line up with TRBD1. The V and J ends lost 4 bases and 1 base, in that order; junction bases with no gene match: 4. This CDR3 has 15 amino acids. Germline assignment: CDR1 SEHNR and CDR2 FQNEAQ (reference sequence). CDR3 in amino acids: CASSYGTGASYEQYF. The DNA of the CDR3 is TGTGCCAGCAGCTATGGGACAGGGGCTTCCTACGAGCAGTACTTC.

The chain couples TRBV11-2 to TRBJ1-1, with a weak D call TRBD1 (5 bases). Germline CDR1 SGHAT, CDR2 FQNNGV. V was shortened by 5 bases and J by 11 bases, with 9 bases between the two germline ends. The CDR3 length is 10 residues. The CDR3 protein is CASSQGLAFF. CDR3 bases: TGTGCCAGCAGCCAGGGATTGGCTTTCTTT.

This clone showed up just a few times. This sequence joins TRBV2 and TRBJ2-7, with 12 bases matching TRBD2. The CDR3 contains 14 residues. The trim removed 6 bases at V and 5 bases at J, leaving 5 bases unmatched. The germline gives CDR1 SNHLY, CDR2 FYNNEI. CDR3 DNA sequence: TGTGCCAGCAGCCGACTAGCGGGGGATGACGAGCAGTACTTC. Residues: CASSRLAGDDEQYF.

This chain connects TRBV7-9 to TRBJ1-5; 9 bases map to TRBD1. This CDR3 has 16 residues. Germline CDR1 and CDR2: SEHNR and FQNEAQ (reference sequence). With 4 bases clipped from V and 2 bases from J, the junction kept 6 bases outside the gene matches. The CDR3 nucleotides read TGTGCCAGCAGCTCCTTGGGGACAGGGCGCAATCAGCCCCAGCATTTT. Translation gives CASSSLGTGRNQPQHF.

This clone came up a few times. The gene calls are TRBV7-9 and TRBJ1-5; TRBD1 matches 8 bases. The germline gives CDR1 SEHNR, CDR2 FQNEAQ (reference sequence). The V gene end was trimmed by 5 bases and the J gene end by 7 bases; junction bases not matched to a gene: 10. The CDR3 extends over 15 amino acids. The CDR3 sequence is CASSRGTGGWQPQHF. CDR3 nucleotides: TGTGCCAGCAGCCGGGGAACAGGGGGTTGGCAGCCCCAGCATTTT.

V is TRBV9 and J is TRBJ2-2, with 8 bases aligning to TRBD1. Looked up from germline, CDR1 is SGDLS and CDR2 is YYNGEE. This CDR3 spans 15 amino acids. With 0 bases clipped from V and 7 bases from J, the junction kept 5 bases outside the gene matches. CDR3 DNA sequence: TGTGCCAGCAGCGTAGTACAGGGGGTCGGCGGGGAGCTGTTTTTT. It translates to CASSVVQGVGGELFF.

J is TRBJ2-1 and V is TRBV4-1; 9 bases fit TRBD2. Germline-derived CDR1 and CDR2 are MGHRA and YSYEKL. V was pared by 2 bases and J by 10 bases, with 9 bases of the junction left unmatched. This CDR3 comprises 15 residues. CDR3 DNA sequence: TGCGCCAGCAGCCAAAATTCCGGGACTAGCAAAGAGCAGTTCTTC. Translated, it gives CASSQNSGTSKEQFF.

In its sample, this clone was seen once. This chain connects TRBV9 to TRBJ2-1; D remains unclear. The CDR3 has 13 amino acids. Germline V gives CDR1 SGDLS, CDR2 YYNGEE. Trimming removed 3 bases at V and 9 bases at J, with 13 bases between. The CDR3, as DNA: TGTGCCAGCAGCGCCGGTGGTTCCCCTGAGCAGTTCTTC. It codes for CASSAGGSPEQFF.

This chain joins TRBV4-1 and TRBJ2-2, with TRBD2 as a possible D gene (5 bases). Germline V CDR1 and CDR2: MGHRA, YSYEKL. Deletions cut 5 bases from V and 8 bases from J, with 21 bases between. The CDR3 spans 16 residues. CDR3 residues: CASSYSDSTSLGELFF. CDR3 bases: TGCGCCAGCAGCTACTCGGACTCAACCAGTTTAGGGGAGCTGTTTTTT.

This clone has more than one count but fewer than ten. The J gene is TRBJ2-7, the V gene TRBV4-1; tentative D call: TRBD1 (6 bases). Germline CDR1 reads MGHRA; CDR2 reads YSYEKL. Trimming left V 1 base short and J 3 bases short, with 13 bases between. The CDR3 is 15 amino acids. CDR3: CASSQGATQGYEQYF. Here the CDR3 DNA reads TGCGCCAGCAGCCAAGGAGCGACACAGGGCTACGAGCAGTACTTC.